The following is a T cell receptor (beta chain) sequence with its context. As yet, its antigen is unknown. This PCR relied on a set of 60 Vbeta primers and 13 Jbeta primers. Repertoires were generated with immunoSEQ multiplex PCR, while TCRdb's copy carries only in-frame clones and drops some. The specimen's table records around 44,000 clones. The sample comes from a study of cytomegalovirus exposure and HLA in healthy donors. Findings and limits, study-wide: A prior analysis recorded that most TCR beta V segments were productive about 90% or about 30% of the time.

What was sequenced was PBMCs. This receptor was taken from a male donor in good health and CMV-seropositive.

As DNA, the CDR3 is TGCGCCAGCAGCCAAGTCGGGACAGGACTCACTGAAGCTTTCTTT. It is translated as CASSQVGTGLTEAFF. This chain connects TRBV4-1 to TRBJ1-1; 8 bases align to TRBD1. This CDR3 has 15 residues. After removal of 1 base from V and 4 bases from J, the junction contained 5 bases not matched to a gene. The germline V gene has CDR1 MGHRA and CDR2 YSYEKL.